A single sample is the source of the 9 T cell receptor beta chains below, sequenced in a study of beta chain features in type 1 diabetes. No antigen has been assigned to these receptors. Of the isolated RNA, all was reverse transcribed, and so the sequenced material was expressed TCRB transcripts. Using immunoSEQ multiplex PCR, the repertoire was profiled, and TCRdb retains in-frame clones only, with some absent. This sample has around 260,000 clones, with around 22% found just once. General study findings and limits: Across all four CD4+ subsets, people with type 1 diabetes showed modestly shorter TCRB CDR3s.

Sequenced input: naive CD4+ T cells from blood. These TCRs come from a woman aged 30 to 39 with type 1 diabetes.

The chain recombines TRBV5-1 with TRBJ1-1, with 7 bases matching TRBD1. The CDR3 totals 15 residues. The V and J ends lost 4 bases and 3 bases, in that order; junction bases with no gene match: 9. Germline CDR1 is SGHRS and CDR2 is YFSETQ. CDR3 in amino acids: CASSTTTGQYTEAFF. The CDR3 coding sequence is TGCGCCAGCAGCACAACGACAGGGCAGTACACTGAAGCTTTCTTT.

The table lists this clone with a few counts. V usage is TRBV4-1 and J usage is TRBJ2-1, with 8 bases that match TRBD2. V was clipped by 1 base and J by 2 bases; unmatched bases: 4. This CDR3 is 16 amino acids long. Germline CDR1 is MGHRA and CDR2 is YSYEKL. This CDR3 reads CASSQGPGGPYNEQFF. In DNA, the CDR3 is TGCGCCAGCAGCCAAGGTCCGGGAGGGCCCTACAATGAGCAGTTCTTC.

The chain uses TRBV5-1 and TRBJ2-1; 11 positions match TRBD2. Germline V gives CDR1 SGHRS, CDR2 YFSETQ. CDR3 size: 14 residues. The V gene end was trimmed by 6 bases and the J gene end by 4 bases; junction bases not matched to a gene: 3. CDR3 coding DNA: TGCGCCAGCACCACTAGCGGGGGTTACAATGAGCAGTTCTTC. Its protein product is CASTTSGGYNEQFF.

V and J are TRBV2 and TRBJ2-1; TRBD2 matches 9 bases. Losses at the gene ends were 0 bases for V and 8 bases for J; bases not matched to a gene: 8. CDR1 and CDR2 (germline): SNHLY, FYNNEI. This CDR3 region has 16 residues. The CDR3 DNA reads as TGTGCCAGCAGTGAAGCGCGGCAGCGGGAGGTGGATGAGCAGTTCTTC. Its protein is CASSEARQREVDEQFF.

The chain has TRBV4-2 and TRBJ1-2; TRBD1 is a possible D gene (6 bases). The V gene's germline CDR1 is LGHNA and CDR2 YNFKEQ. V gave up 0 bases and J gave up 7 bases, with 21 bases separating them. The CDR3 sequence is 17 residues long. The CDR3 bases are TGTGCCAGCAGCCAAGAGAGGGTCAGGGGCCTTAGTCTTGGCTACACCTTC. Translation gives CASSQERVRGLSLGYTF.

The J gene is TRBJ2-1, the V gene TRBV9; 13 bases are a match to TRBD2. The germline V gene encodes CDR1 SGDLS and CDR2 YYNGEE. The J segment lost 7 bases and the V segment lost 3 bases, leaving 1 base of the junction unmatched. The CDR3 extends over 14 amino acids. This CDR3 is CASSEGLAGNEQFF. The CDR3 DNA follows: TGTGCCAGCAGCGAGGGACTAGCGGGAAATGAGCAGTTCTTC.

This clone was counted a few times. The CDR3 coding sequence is TGCGCCAGCAGAAGGACAGACTCATACAATGAGCAGTTCTTC. It translates to CASRRTDSYNEQFF. The chain joins TRBV5-1 to TRBJ2-1; TRBD1 is a possible D gene (6 bases). CDR1 SGHRS and CDR2 YFSETQ come from the germline V gene. Trimming cost V 5 bases and J 4 bases, with 13 bases left between them. The CDR3 spans 14 residues.

This clone showed up just a few times. This rearrangement joins TRBV29-1 to TRBJ2-2; TRBD1 matches at 10 bases. CDR3 length equals 13 residues. V trimming: 7 bases; J trimming: 5 bases; junction bases outside the gene matches: 4. CDR1 is SQVTM, CDR2 ANQGSEA, per germline. CDR3 protein: CSGTGGDTGELFF. The CDR3 nucleotides are TGCAGCGGGACAGGGGGGGATACCGGGGAGCTGTTTTTT.

This clone was detected only a few times. This chain links TRBV18 with TRBJ2-5; 7 bases are shared with TRBD2. This CDR3 has 13 amino acids. V shed 3 bases, J shed 5 bases, and the junction held 3 bases outside the gene matches. The germline V gene has CDR1 KGHSH and CDR2 LQKENI. The CDR3 DNA sequence: TGTGCCAGCTCACCCGCCGGGAGGGAGACCCAGTACTTC. It yields the protein CASSPAGRETQYF.